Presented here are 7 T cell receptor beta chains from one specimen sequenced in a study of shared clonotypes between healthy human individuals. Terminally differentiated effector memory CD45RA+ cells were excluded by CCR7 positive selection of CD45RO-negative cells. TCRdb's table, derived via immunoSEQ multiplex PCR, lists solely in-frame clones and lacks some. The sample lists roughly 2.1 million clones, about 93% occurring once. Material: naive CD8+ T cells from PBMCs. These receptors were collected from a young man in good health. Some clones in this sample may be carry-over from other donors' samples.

The CDR3 DNA reads TGTGCCAGCAGTTCTTTTTCAGGGACTAGCAGGGAGACCCAGTACTTC. This encodes CASSSFSGTSRETQYF. This rearrangement joins TRBV27 to TRBJ2-5, with 9 bases lining up with TRBD2. V lost 4 bases to trimming and J lost 5 bases; unmatched junction nucleotides: 11. Germline CDR1 is MNHEY and CDR2 is SMNVEV (reference sequence). The CDR3 has 16 amino acids.

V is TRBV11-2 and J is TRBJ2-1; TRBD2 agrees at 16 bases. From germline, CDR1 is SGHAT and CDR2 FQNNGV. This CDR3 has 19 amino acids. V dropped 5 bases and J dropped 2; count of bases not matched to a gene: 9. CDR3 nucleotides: TGTGCCAGCAGCCTGGGAGGGACTAGCGGGAGGGTCGCCTACAATGAGCAGTTCTTC. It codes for CASSLGGTSGRVAYNEQFF.

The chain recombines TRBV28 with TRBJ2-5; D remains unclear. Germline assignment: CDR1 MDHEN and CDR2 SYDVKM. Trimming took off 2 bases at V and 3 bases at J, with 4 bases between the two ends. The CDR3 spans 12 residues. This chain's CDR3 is CASSLIKETQYF. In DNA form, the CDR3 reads TGTGCCAGCAGTTTAATCAAAGAGACCCAGTACTTC.

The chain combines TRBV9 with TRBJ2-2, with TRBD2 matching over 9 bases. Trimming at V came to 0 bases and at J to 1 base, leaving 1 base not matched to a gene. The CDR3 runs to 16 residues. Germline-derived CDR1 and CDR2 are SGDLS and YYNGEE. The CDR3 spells CASSVELAGNTGELFF. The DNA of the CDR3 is TGTGCCAGCAGCGTAGAACTAGCGGGGAACACCGGGGAGCTGTTTTTT.

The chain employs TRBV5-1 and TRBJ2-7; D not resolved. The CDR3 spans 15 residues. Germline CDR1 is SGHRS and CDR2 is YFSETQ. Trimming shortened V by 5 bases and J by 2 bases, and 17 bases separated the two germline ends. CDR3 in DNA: TGCGCCAGCAGAGACCCAGATACAGATCCCTACGAGCAGTACTTC. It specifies CASRDPDTDPYEQYF.

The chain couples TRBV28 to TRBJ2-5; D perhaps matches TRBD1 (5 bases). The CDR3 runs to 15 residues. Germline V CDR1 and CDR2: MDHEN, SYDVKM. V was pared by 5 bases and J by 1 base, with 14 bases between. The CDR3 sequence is CASSLQGRVQETQYF. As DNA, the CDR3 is TGTGCCAGCAGTCTCCAGGGCAGGGTCCAAGAGACCCAGTACTTC.

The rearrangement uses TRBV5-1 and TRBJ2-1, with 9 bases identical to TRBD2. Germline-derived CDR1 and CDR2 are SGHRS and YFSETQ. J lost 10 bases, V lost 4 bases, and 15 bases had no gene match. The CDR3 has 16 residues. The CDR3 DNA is TGCGCCAGCAGCGCAACTAGCGGGCGTTTTTCGGGAGAGCAGTTCTTC. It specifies CASSATSGRFSGEQFF.